This TCR beta chain was recovered during a study of T cell repertoires in cytomegalovirus infection. Study background: CMV epitopes that were recently identified and HLA-C-restricted were used alongside well-studied HLA-B-restricted ones. Shared public TCR beta signatures pointed to both CMV infection and a matching HLA type. Study observations and caveats: CMV carriers having the relevant HLA were flagged by cumulative public TCR beta family frequency. HLA-C-restricted TCR beta clonotypes specific for CMV led the ex vivo response.

This CDR3 comprises 15 residues. Germline V gene lookup returns CDR1 SGHVS and CDR2 FNYEAQ. V lost 8 bases and J 3 bases, leaving 19 bases between the germline ends. Remarks on this clonotype: Its antigen remains unidentified.

A single record per CDR3 protein comes from TCRdb applying MiXCR to the reads. The table records some 220,000 distinct CDR3 sequences, 35% to 40% of them present only once. This TCR was recovered from a human donor in good health (CMV status not recorded). Some clones in this sample may be carry-over from other donors' samples. This sample comprised CD8+ T cells from cultured PBMCs, obtained from culture after CMV antigen stimulation. The chain joins TRBV7-6 to TRBJ1-2, with no clear D. The CDR3 sequence: CASLGTAPRDYGYTF. Here the CDR3 DNA reads TGTGCCAGCTTAGGAACAGCCCCGCGGGACTATGGCTACACCTTC. Combining the CDR3 with reference TRBV7-6 and TRBJ1-2 gives the whole variable domain GAGVSQSPRYKVTKRGQDVALRCDPISGHVSLYWYRQALGQGPEFLTYFNYEAQQDKSGLPNDRFSAERPEGSISTLTIQRTEQRDSAMYRCASLGTAPRDYGYTFGSGTRLTVV.